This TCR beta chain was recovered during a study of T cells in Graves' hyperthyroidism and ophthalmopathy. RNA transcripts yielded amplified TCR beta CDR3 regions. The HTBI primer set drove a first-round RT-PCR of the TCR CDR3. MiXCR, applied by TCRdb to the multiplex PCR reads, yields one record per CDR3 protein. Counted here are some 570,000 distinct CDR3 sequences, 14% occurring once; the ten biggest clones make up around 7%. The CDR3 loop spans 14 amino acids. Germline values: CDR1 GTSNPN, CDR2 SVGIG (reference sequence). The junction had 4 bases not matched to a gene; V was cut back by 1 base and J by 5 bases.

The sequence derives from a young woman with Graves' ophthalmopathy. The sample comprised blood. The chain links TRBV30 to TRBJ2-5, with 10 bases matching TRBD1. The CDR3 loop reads CAWSEGQGVETQYF. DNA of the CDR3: TGTGCCTGGAGTGAAGGACAGGGGGTTGAGACCCAGTACTTC.